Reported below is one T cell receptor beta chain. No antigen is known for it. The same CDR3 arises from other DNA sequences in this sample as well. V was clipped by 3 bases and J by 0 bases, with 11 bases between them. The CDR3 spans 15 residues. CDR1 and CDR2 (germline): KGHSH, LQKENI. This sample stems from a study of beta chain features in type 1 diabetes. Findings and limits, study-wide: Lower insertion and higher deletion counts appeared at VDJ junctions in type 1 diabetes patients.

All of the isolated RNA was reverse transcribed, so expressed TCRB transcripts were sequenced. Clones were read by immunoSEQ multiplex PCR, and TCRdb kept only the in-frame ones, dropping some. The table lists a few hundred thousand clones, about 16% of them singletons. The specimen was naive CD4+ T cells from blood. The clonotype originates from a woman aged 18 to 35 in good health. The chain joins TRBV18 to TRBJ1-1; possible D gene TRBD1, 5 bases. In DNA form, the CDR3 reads TGTGCCAGCTCACCTTTGGACACTCTGAACACTGAAGCTTTCTTT. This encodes CASSPLDTLNTEAFF.